The next 28 T cell receptor beta chains were all read from a single sample in a study of control samples from healthy donors and cancer patients. Assay: immunoSEQ multiplex PCR; the TCRdb copy retains only in-frame clones and omits some. This table holds around 100,000 clones, roughly nine tenths found once. The specimen sequenced was blood. All receptors derive from a woman in her forties or fifties in good health.

The genes are TRBV7-9 and TRBJ2-1; a possible D gene is TRBD1 (5 bases). CDR3 length: 16 residues. Trimming left V 4 bases short and J 2 bases short, with 15 bases between. CDR1 and CDR2 (germline): SEHNR, FQNEAQ (reference sequence). CDR3 sequence (DNA): TGTGCCAGCAGCTCCCCCCAGGGAAAGACCTACAATGAGCAGTTCTTC. Amino acids: CASSSPQGKTYNEQFF.

The genes are TRBV29-1 and TRBJ2-2; 11 nucleotides match TRBD2. Per the germline V gene, CDR1 is SQVTM and CDR2 is ANQGSEA. CDR3 length: 13 amino acids. In nucleotides, the CDR3 is TGCAGTGGACTAGCGGGGAACACCGGGGAGCTGTTTTTT. Its protein product is CSGLAGNTGELFF.

This chain links TRBV29-1 with TRBJ1-1; no firm D call. Germline V gene lookup returns CDR1 SQVTM and CDR2 ANQGSEA. V was clipped by 8 bases and J by 2 bases, with 15 bases between them. The length of the CDR3 is 13 residues. The CDR3 sequence is CSPDPHVNTEAFF. DNA of the CDR3: TGCAGCCCCGACCCACATGTCAACACTGAAGCTTTCTTT.

This chain connects TRBV27 to TRBJ2-7, with D unclear. Germline CDR1 is MNHEY and CDR2 is SMNVEV (reference sequence). This CDR3 comprises 15 residues. The ends were cut back, 2 bases at V and 6 bases at J, with 17 bases in the middle. The CDR3 DNA is TGTGCCAGCAGTTTAAGGGTCTCGGTGGTTCGCGAGCAGTACTTC. It specifies CASSLRVSVVREQYF.

In its sample, this clone was seen once. The chain employs TRBV9 and TRBJ1-5; unclear D gene. Trimming stripped 1 base from V and 3 bases from J, with 5 bases between. The CDR3 consists of 13 residues. Per germline, CDR1 SGDLS and CDR2 YYNGEE. The chain's CDR3 is CASSVNPNQPQHF. The CDR3 bases are TGTGCCAGCAGCGTAAACCCCAATCAGCCCCAGCATTTT. The complete variable domain, with remaining parts taken from reference TRBV9 and TRBJ1-5, reads DSGVTQTPKHLITATGQRVTLRCSPRSGDLSVYWYQQSLDQGLQFLIQYYNGEERAKGNILERFSAQQFPDLHSELNLSSLELGDSALYFCASSVNPNQPQHFGDGTRLSIL.

This chain uses TRBV11-3 with TRBJ2-2; no reliable D call. From germline, CDR1 is SGHNT and CDR2 YENEEA. The germline V and J ends were trimmed by 5 bases and 6 bases, with 10 bases remaining between them. CDR3 length equals 13 residues. The CDR3 region is CASSPGWAGELFF. The DNA for the CDR3 is TGTGCCAGCAGCCCCGGGTGGGCCGGGGAGCTGTTTTTT.

J is TRBJ1-2 and V is TRBV12-3 or TRBV12-4, with D unclear. The CDR3 contains 11 residues. Between the trimmed V and J ends, which lost 6 bases and 7 bases, there was a span of 9 bases. The DNA for the CDR3 is TGTGCCAGCAGGGAACAAGGTGGCTACACCTTC. It yields the protein CASREQGGYTF.

This sequence joins TRBV7-9 and TRBJ1-2; D unclear. V was shortened by 0 bases and J by 7 bases, with 3 bases between the two germline ends. The CDR3 loop spans 11 amino acids. The germline gives CDR1 SEHNR, CDR2 FQNEAQ (reference sequence). The CDR3 loop is CASSLASGYTF. The DNA of the CDR3 is TGTGCCAGCAGCTTAGCATCTGGCTACACCTTC.

The chain combines TRBV2 with TRBJ2-3; possible D gene TRBD2, 6 bases. V was shortened by 6 bases and J by 11 bases, with 15 bases between the two germline ends. The CDR3 runs 12 residues. CDR1 SNHLY and CDR2 FYNNEI come from the germline V gene. As DNA, the CDR3 is TGTGCCAGCAGCTCCCTAGCGTGGGGGCAGTATTTT. Protein sequence: CASSSLAWGQYF. Using reference TRBV2 and TRBJ2-3 for the parts outside the CDR3, the full variable domain is EPEVTQTPSHQVTQMGQEVILRCVPISNHLYFYWYRQILGQKVEFLVSFYNNEISEKSEIFDDQFSVERPDGSNFTLKIRSTKLEDSAMYFCASSSLAWGQYFGPGTRLTVL.

The chain links TRBV7-2 to TRBJ1-3; TRBD1 might be the D (5 bases). This CDR3 region has 15 residues. Germline V gives CDR1 SGHTA, CDR2 FQGNSA. V was trimmed by 3 bases and J by 0 bases, leaving 9 bases between them. This CDR3 reads CASSFRESSGNTIYF. The CDR3 coding sequence is TGTGCCAGCAGCTTCAGGGAAAGCTCTGGAAACACCATATATTTT.

The CDR3 protein is CAWTSHTEAFF. DNA of the CDR3: TGTGCCTGGACATCTCACACTGAAGCTTTCTTT. The chain carries TRBV30 and TRBJ1-1; unclear D gene. The CDR3 runs 11 residues. The germline V gene has CDR1 GTSNPN and CDR2 SVGIG (reference sequence). V was clipped by 4 bases and J by 3 bases, with 6 bases between them.

The chain joins TRBV27 to TRBJ2-7; D not resolved. In germline, CDR1 is MNHEY, CDR2 SMNVEV (reference sequence). The V end lost 6 bases, the J end lost 0 bases, and 12 bases lay between the germline ends. The CDR3 has 14 residues. The CDR3 DNA follows: TGTGCCAGCAGCTCCTTTAAGGGCTCCTACGAGCAGTACTTC. It translates to CASSSFKGSYEQYF.

The V and J genes are TRBV19 and TRBJ2-7; 9 bases match TRBD1. With 5 bases clipped from V and 6 bases from J, the junction kept 8 bases outside the gene matches. Germline V lookup: CDR1 LNHDA, CDR2 SQIVND (reference sequence). This CDR3 contains 14 residues. CDR3 sequence reads: CASSPGTGLGEQYV. The DNA for the CDR3 is TGTGCCAGTAGTCCAGGGACAGGGCTAGGCGAGCAGTACGTC.

The chain employs TRBV18 and TRBJ1-6; a possible D gene is TRBD1 (6 bases). Looked up from germline, CDR1 is KGHSH and CDR2 is LQKENI. The CDR3 has 18 residues. Trimming removed 3 bases at V and 2 bases at J, with 17 bases between. CDR3 DNA: TGTGCCAGCTCACCCTGGGACAACCGCGATGCCTATAATTCACCCCTCCACTTT. Encoded protein: CASSPWDNRDAYNSPLHF.

This chain connects TRBV7-2 to TRBJ2-5; 9 bases align to TRBD2. Germline V gene lookup returns CDR1 SGHTA and CDR2 FQGNSA. The CDR3 is 15 amino acids. J gave up 3 bases and V 1 base, and 3 bases lay outside the gene matches. CDR3 in DNA: TGTGCCAGCAGCTTAGGCAGCGGGAGGAAAGAGACCCAGTACTTC. Translation gives CASSLGSGRKETQYF.

The chain recombines TRBV5-1 with TRBJ2-3; no definite D call. The CDR3 extends over 14 amino acids. In germline, CDR1 is SGHRS, CDR2 YFSETQ. V was trimmed by 0 bases and J by 4 bases, leaving 9 bases between them. CDR3 amino acids: CASSLAGFPDTQYF. CDR3 DNA: TGCGCCAGCAGCTTGGCCGGGTTCCCAGATACGCAGTATTTT.

This clone appeared a few times. The rearrangement links TRBV12-3 or TRBV12-4 to TRBJ2-7; D is possibly TRBD2 (7 bases). The CDR3 loop spans 13 amino acids. The V and J ends lost 6 bases and 0 bases respectively, with 9 bases between them. Written as DNA, the CDR3 is TGTGCCAGCAGCGGGGGGCTCTCCTACGAGCAGTACTTC. Translating it yields CASSGGLSYEQYF.

Only a few counts were recorded for this clone. The J gene is TRBJ2-5, the V gene TRBV19; TRBD1 is a possible D gene (5 bases). CDR1 and CDR2 (germline): LNHDA, SQIVND (reference sequence). V was clipped by 6 bases and J by 1 base, with 12 bases between them. There are 14 residues in the CDR3. CDR3 amino acids: CASRSTGFQETQYF. The CDR3 coding sequence is TGTGCCAGTAGAAGCACAGGTTTCCAAGAGACCCAGTACTTC.

This chain joins TRBV12-3 or TRBV12-4 and TRBJ2-3; TRBD2 matches at 13 bases. The CDR3 extends over 13 amino acids. The V segment lost 8 bases and the J segment 4 bases; nucleotides outside the gene matches: 0. CDR3 in DNA: TGTGCCAGCGGACTAGCGGGAGCAGATACGCAGTATTTT. Amino acid sequence: CASGLAGADTQYF.

This clone was picked up a small number of times. The chain links TRBV5-6 to TRBJ1-1; no clear D. V lost 6 bases and J lost 6, with 18 bases in between. The CDR3 extends over 14 amino acids. The V gene's germline CDR1 is SGHDT and CDR2 YYEEEE. CDR3 region: CASTPRRVWAEAFF. In DNA, the CDR3 is TGTGCCAGCACCCCCCGGCGGGTTTGGGCTGAAGCTTTCTTT.

This chain links TRBV6-5 with TRBJ2-3, with D possibly TRBD2 on 5 matching bases. The CDR3 has 14 amino acids. Germline V CDR1 and CDR2: MNHEY, SVGAGI. Trimming removed 0 bases at V and 6 bases at J, with 10 bases between. CDR3 in DNA: TGTGCCAGCAGTTACTCCGGACTTCGCGATACGCAGTATTTT. Translating gives CASSYSGLRDTQYF.

The rearrangement links TRBV10-3 to TRBJ2-5, with D possibly matching TRBD1 (5 bases). This CDR3 contains 13 residues. Germline-derived CDR1 and CDR2 are ENHRY and SYGVKD. Deletions cut 7 bases from V and 1 base from J, with 10 bases between. CDR3 coding DNA: TGTGCCATCAATTCCAGGGCCCAAGAGACCCAGTACTTC. This encodes CAINSRAQETQYF.

A single count supports this clone. This chain uses TRBV6-5 with TRBJ2-2, with D hard to call. Trimming removed 5 bases from V and 6 bases from J, with 10 bases in between. The germline V gene encodes CDR1 MNHEY and CDR2 SVGAGI. The CDR3 is made up of 13 amino acids. CDR3 sequence (DNA): TGTGCCAGCAGTCCAGGTTGGGCCGGGGAGCTGTTTTTT. Encoded protein: CASSPGWAGELFF.

The DNA for the CDR3 is TGTGCCAGCACCCTTAGCACAGATACGCAGTATTTT. This gives the protein CASTLSTDTQYF. The chain recombines TRBV7-2 with TRBJ2-3; D gene unclear. CDR3 length equals 12 residues. Trimming left V 7 bases short and J 0 bases short, with 5 bases between. The V gene's germline CDR1 is SGHTA and CDR2 FQGNSA.

This chain links TRBV19 with TRBJ1-6; 7 positions agree with TRBD1. The CDR3 has 17 residues. Trimming took 3 bases from V and 7 from J; bases not matched to a gene: 12. Germline CDR1 reads LNHDA; CDR2 reads SQIVND (reference sequence). The CDR3 sequence: CASSIGRGWSVNSPLHF. In DNA, the CDR3 is TGTGCCAGTAGTATTGGCAGGGGGTGGTCAGTAAATTCACCCCTCCACTTT.

V is TRBV27 and J is TRBJ1-5; TRBD1 is a possible D gene (5 bases). Germline loops: CDR1 MNHEY, CDR2 SMNVEV (reference sequence). The ends were cut back, 4 bases at V and 0 bases at J, with 13 bases in the middle. The CDR3 is made up of 16 amino acids. The CDR3 bases are TGTGCCAGCAGTTATCGGGGGGACTATAGCAATCAGCCCCAGCATTTT. Protein: CASSYRGDYSNQPQHF.

The rearrangement joins TRBV5-1 to TRBJ1-5, with D possibly being TRBD1 (6 bases). V was cut by 4 bases and J by 4 bases, with 15 bases left in between. The CDR3 runs 15 residues. The germline gives CDR1 SGHRS, CDR2 YFSETQ. The CDR3 coding sequence is TGCGCCAGCAGCACTACCGGACAGAGTAATCAGCCCCAGCATTTT. The encoded protein is CASSTTGQSNQPQHF. Full variable domain (missing parts from reference TRBV5-1 and TRBJ1-5): KAGVTQTPRYLIKTRGQQVTLSCSPISGHRSVSWYQQTPGQGLQFLFEYFSETQRNKGNFPGRFSGRQFSNSRSEMNVSTLELGDSALYLCASSTTGQSNQPQHFGDGTRLSIL.

The genes are TRBV29-1 and TRBJ1-2, with 9 nucleotides matching TRBD1. V shed 3 bases and J 2 bases; nucleotides not matched to a gene: 10. CDR3 length equals 16 residues. Germline lookup yields CDR1 SQVTM and CDR2 ANQGSEA. CDR3 coding DNA: TGCAGCGTTGATATCGCGGGACAGGGAGGGAACTATGGCTACACCTTC. This codes for CSVDIAGQGGNYGYTF.